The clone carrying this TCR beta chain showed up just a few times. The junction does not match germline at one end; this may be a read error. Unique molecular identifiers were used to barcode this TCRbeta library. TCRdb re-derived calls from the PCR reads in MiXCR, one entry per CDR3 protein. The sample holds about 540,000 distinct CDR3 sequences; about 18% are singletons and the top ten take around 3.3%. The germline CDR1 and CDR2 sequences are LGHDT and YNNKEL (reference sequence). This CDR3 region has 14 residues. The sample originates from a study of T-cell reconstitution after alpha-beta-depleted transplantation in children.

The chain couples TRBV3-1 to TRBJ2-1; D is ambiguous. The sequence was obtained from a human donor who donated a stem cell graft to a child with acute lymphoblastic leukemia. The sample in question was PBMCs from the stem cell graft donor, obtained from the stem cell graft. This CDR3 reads CASSEEGLHNEQFF. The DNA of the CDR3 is TGTGCCAGCAGCGAAGAAGGGCTGCACAATGAGCAGTTCTTC.